One sample yielded the 22 T cell receptor beta chains listed below, sequenced in a study of tumor-infiltrating lymphocytes in glioblastoma multiforme. Three nested ARM-PCR rounds with V-beta and C-beta primers built TCRB libraries. Via MiXCR, TCRdb re-called the multiplex PCR reads, giving one row per CDR3 protein. The profile covers roughly 15,000 distinct CDR3 sequences, with 73% appearing a single time and approximately 38% taken by the ten largest. Input material: brain tumor tissue. These receptors came from a male donor with glioblastoma.

The genes are TRBV5-1 and TRBJ2-2, with D tentatively TRBD2 (6 bases). With 3 bases removed from V and 4 bases from J, the gap between germline ends came to 10 bases. The CDR3 covers 14 residues. Germline CDR1 SGHRS, CDR2 YFSETQ. The CDR3: CASSSRGGTGELFF. For the CDR3, the DNA is TGCGCCAGCAGCTCGCGGGGTGGCACCGGGGAGCTGTTTTTT.

V gene TRBV11-3 combines with J gene TRBJ2-4; 7 nucleotides align to TRBD1. Germline CDR1 reads SGHNT; CDR2 reads YENEEA. With V trimmed by 9 bases and J by 8 bases, 19 bases remained unmatched. The length of the CDR3 is 16 residues. The CDR3: CASSPRQGPTEDIQYF. DNA for the CDR3: TGTGCCAGTAGCCCCCGACAGGGTCCGACCGAAGACATTCAGTACTTC.

This clonotype was seen a few times. V usage is TRBV11-1 and J usage is TRBJ2-2; D is tentatively TRBD1 or TRBD2 (5 bases each). Trimming shortened V by 3 bases and J by 13 bases, and 21 bases separated the two germline ends. The CDR3 has 15 residues. From germline, CDR1 is SGHAT and CDR2 FQDESV (reference sequence). In DNA, the CDR3 is TGTGCCAGCAGCTTGAGGGCGACGGACACCGTGGGGCTGTTTTTT. Protein: CASSLRATDTVGLFF.

V usage is TRBV6-5 and J usage is TRBJ2-7; TRBD2 agrees at 15 bases. Trimming at V came to 8 bases and at J to 2 bases, leaving 4 bases not matched to a gene. There are 15 residues in the CDR3. Per germline, CDR1 MNHEY and CDR2 SVGAGI. The CDR3 DNA reads as TGTGCCAGCTCCGGACTAGCGGGAGGGACCTACGAGCAGTACTTC. It yields the protein CASSGLAGGTYEQYF.

The chain carries TRBV4-3 and TRBJ2-3, with 12 bases matching TRBD2. CDR3 size: 18 residues. The ends lost 3 bases at V and 8 bases at J; junction bases unmatched: 15. The germline CDR1 and CDR2 sequences are LGHNA and YSLEER. Written as DNA, the CDR3 is TGCGCCAGCAGCCATGATTTGCGGCTAGCGGGAGGGCCCGGTACGCAGTATTTT. It is translated as CASSHDLRLAGGPGTQYF.

This clonotype was seen only a few times. This clone may be a read error of a much larger clone one base away. The chain joins TRBV28 to TRBJ2-3, with D tentatively TRBD2 (5 bases). CDR1 is MDHEN, CDR2 SYDVKM, per germline. CDR3 length: 15 residues. V lost 8 bases and J 2 bases, leaving 17 bases between the germline ends. The CDR3 DNA follows: TGTGCCAGCGGTCCCCCTAGCAGACACACAGATACGCAGTATTTT. Amino acid sequence: CASGPPSRHTDTQYF.

This clonotype occurred once. Since no conserved phenylalanine or tryptophan closes the CDR3, a read error is the likely cause. The rearrangement uses TRBV11-2 and TRBJ2-3; 7 nucleotides agree with TRBD2. The CDR3 is 14 amino acids. The germline V gene has CDR1 SGHAT and CDR2 FQNNGV. V lost 2 bases and J lost 8; bases outside the gene matches: 7. The CDR3 reads CASSLLAVEGTQYL. The CDR3 nucleotides read TGTGCCAGCAGCTTACTAGCGGTGGAAGGTACGCAGTATCTT.

This chain uses TRBV28 with TRBJ1-5; 9 nucleotides align to TRBD1. With V trimmed by 5 bases and J by 5 bases, 10 bases remained unmatched. This CDR3 spans 16 amino acids. CDR1 is MDHEN, CDR2 SYDVKM, per germline. CDR3 region: CASSTGGAGGYQPQHF. Written as DNA, the CDR3 is TGTGCCAGCAGTACAGGGGGCGCGGGGGGTTATCAGCCCCAGCATTTT. Based on the CDR3 plus reference TRBV28 and TRBJ1-5, the full variable domain is DVKVTQSSRYLVKRTGEKVFLECVQDMDHENMFWYRQDPGLGLRLIYFSYDVKMKEKGDIPEGYSVSREKKERFSLILESASTNQTSMYLCASSTGGAGGYQPQHFGDGTRLSIL.

The CDR3 reads CANTPRHGDSTGELFF. Written as DNA, the CDR3 is TGTGCCAACACCCCCCGACATGGCGATAGCACCGGGGAGCTGTTTTTT. This sequence joins TRBV11-2 and TRBJ2-2; D call uncertain. The V gene's germline CDR1 is SGHAT and CDR2 FQNNGV. Trimming removed 10 bases at V and 4 bases at J, with 22 bases between. The CDR3 consists of 16 residues.

The J gene is TRBJ2-7, the V gene TRBV29-1, with TRBD1 as a possible D gene (5 bases). Looked up from germline, CDR1 is SQVTM and CDR2 is ANQGSEA. The V gene lost 6 bases and the J gene lost 0 bases, with 15 bases spanning the gap. The CDR3 consists of 14 residues. CDR3 DNA: TGCAGCGTGGGGCAGGGATCCAACTCCTACGAGCAGTACTTC. This gives the protein CSVGQGSNSYEQYF.

Note on this clonotype: The junction departs from the called germline gene at one end, perhaps through a read error. The chain links TRBV20-1 to TRBJ2-1, with 13 bases lining up with TRBD2. The CDR3 length is 16 residues. The germline CDR1 and CDR2 sequences are DFQATT and SNEGSKA (reference sequence). CDR3 residues: CSASRPGLAGMDEQFF. CDR3 bases: TGCAGCGCTAGTAGACCGGGACTAGCGGGAATGGATGAGCAGTTCTTC.

This clonotype was seen just once. A junction boundary mismatches the germline segment, possibly from a read error. V is TRBV11-2 and J is TRBJ2-1, with D possibly matching TRBD1 (5 bases). CDR1 is SGHAT and CDR2 is FQNNGV in the germline V gene. The CDR3 consists of 16 residues. The CDR3 DNA follows: TGTGCCAGCAGCCTAGTTAAGGGGTTCGCCTACAATGAGCAGCTCTTC. Protein product: CASSLVKGFAYNEQLF.

Concerning this clonotype itself: At one end the junction does not follow the germline gene, possibly because of a read error. The chain couples TRBV20-1 to TRBJ1-6; no reliable D call. Per germline, CDR1 DFQATT and CDR2 SNEGSKA (reference sequence). CDR3 length: 15 residues. The CDR3: CSDRGRGSVDSPFHF. In nucleotides, the CDR3 is TGCAGTGATAGAGGGCGGGGTTCCGTGGATTCACCCTTCCACTTT.

Notes on this clonotype: An end of the junction does not agree with germline; a read error may underlie this. This chain links TRBV11-1 with TRBJ2-3; D is unresolved. Germline CDR1 reads SGHAT; CDR2 reads FQDESV (reference sequence). This CDR3 region has 12 residues. CDR3 DNA sequence: TGTGCCAGCAGCCCCAGCACAGATACGCAGTTTTTT. It is translated as CASSPSTDTQFF.

This clonotype turned up a few times. This chain connects TRBV11-2 to TRBJ2-7; a weak D match, TRBD2 (5 bases). CDR3 length equals 15 residues. From germline, CDR1 is SGHAT and CDR2 FQNNGV. The CDR3 is CVSSFSSLALYEQYF. DNA for the CDR3: TGTGTTAGCAGCTTCTCTAGCCTAGCACTGTACGAGCAGTACTTC. Using reference TRBV11-2 and TRBJ2-7 for the parts outside the CDR3, the full variable domain is EAGVAQSPRYKIIEKRQSVAFWCNPISGHATLYWYQQILGQGPKLLIQFQNNGVVDDSQLPKDRFSAERLKGVDSTLKIQPAKLEDSAVYLCVSSFSSLALYEQYFGPGTRLTVT.

This clonotype was counted ten times or more. The V call is TRBV2, the J call TRBJ2-5; 8 bases fit TRBD2. J gave up 5 bases and V 7 bases, and 12 bases lay outside the gene matches. There are 15 residues in the CDR3. The germline V gene encodes CDR1 SNHLY and CDR2 FYNNEI. The CDR3 bases are TGTGCCAGCATCAAGGGTCCAAGCGGGAGCGAGACCCAGTACTTC. Translated: CASIKGPSGSETQYF.

Concerning this clonotype: The DNA is left out, because the CDR3 cannot be placed on it with certainty; the CDR3 is given as TCRdb lists it. J is TRBJ2-5 and V is TRBV7-8. The CDR3 numbers 14 amino acids, ends counted. Germline V gene sequence: CDR1 SGHVS, CDR2 FQNEAQ. CDR3 sequence reads: CASSLAVGAGTRYF.

The chain employs TRBV5-4 and TRBJ2-7; 9 bases are shared with TRBD1. V lost 3 bases and J lost 2; bases outside the gene matches: 6. The CDR3 covers 15 residues. The germline V gene has CDR1 SGHNT and CDR2 YYREEE (reference sequence). CDR3 loop: CASSWGQGVPYEQYF. CDR3 DNA sequence: TGTGCCAGCAGCTGGGGACAGGGTGTCCCCTACGAGCAGTACTTC.

The chain employs TRBV7-9 and TRBJ1-1; 7 positions match TRBD1. CDR3 length: 12 amino acids. With 3 bases clipped from V and 11 bases from J, the junction kept 6 bases outside the gene matches. Germline V gene lookup returns CDR1 SEHNR and CDR2 FQNEAQ (reference sequence). CDR3 region: CASSFTRGLAFF. The CDR3 DNA follows: TGTGCCAGCAGCTTTACGAGGGGGCTGGCTTTCTTT.

The chain carries TRBV7-9 and TRBJ2-3; no firm D call. This CDR3 has 17 residues. Germline assignment: CDR1 SEHNR and CDR2 FQNEAQ (reference sequence). The V end was cut by 7 bases, the J end by 2 bases, with 22 bases between. The CDR3 is CASMITSGLNPTDTQYF. As DNA, the CDR3 is TGTGCCAGCATGATCACCTCCGGTCTTAATCCCACAGATACGCAGTATTTT.

Worth noting for this clonotype: The junction and the germline gene differ at one end; a read error may be behind it. The rearrangement uses TRBV7-9 and TRBJ2-7; no clear D gene. Germline V gene lookup returns CDR1 SEHNR and CDR2 FQNEAQ (reference sequence). The CDR3 is 14 amino acids. Written as DNA, the CDR3 is TGTGCTAGCACCAGATCTGCGGTAGGCCACGAGCAGTACTTC. This encodes CASTRSAVGHEQYF.

V gene TRBV11-3 combines with J gene TRBJ2-2; the D gene is possibly TRBD2 (5 bases). Looked up from germline, CDR1 is SGHNT and CDR2 is YENEEA. The CDR3 consists of 17 residues. V was shortened by 0 bases and J by 1 base, with 12 bases between the two germline ends. CDR3 nucleotides: TGTGCCAGCAGCTTAGATGGTACCCGGGGGAACACCGGGGAGCTGTTTTTT. Translating it yields CASSLDGTRGNTGELFF.